The 9 T cell receptor beta chains given below trace back to one sample, sequenced in a study of blood T cell dynamics during melanoma immunotherapy. TCRdb keeps only in-frame clones here, not all; method: immunoSEQ multiplex PCR. The sample shows approximately 9,600 clones, roughly 90% of them seen only once. Time point given: pre-treatment baseline. The specimen comprised blood, sampled from a patient treated with checkpoint blockade. All receptors come from a human donor with melanoma.

The chain employs TRBV7-2 and TRBJ2-3; 8 nucleotides match TRBD2. CDR3 length: 16 residues. CDR1 is SGHTA, CDR2 FQGNSA, per germline. V was pared by 5 bases and J by 0 bases, with 7 bases of the junction left unmatched. Here the CDR3 DNA reads TGTGCCAGCAGCCCCCGGGCGGGGGGTAGCACAGATACGCAGTATTTT. Its protein product is CASSPRAGGSTDTQYF.

DNA of the CDR3: TGTGCCAGTCGACAGGGCGCGAACACCGGGGAGCTGTTTTTT. It is translated as CASRQGANTGELFF. The chain is built from TRBV6-1 and TRBJ2-2; 7 bases fit TRBD1. This CDR3 comprises 14 residues. J lost 0 bases, V lost 9 bases, and 4 bases had no gene match. Per germline, CDR1 MNHNS and CDR2 SASEGT.

The chain couples TRBV7-2 to TRBJ1-2; D is perhaps TRBD1 (5 bases). CDR1 SGHTA and CDR2 FQGNSA come from the germline V gene. The CDR3 has 16 residues. The V gene lost 0 bases and the J gene lost 6 bases, with 17 bases spanning the gap. The CDR3 DNA follows: TGTGCCAGCAGCTTAGCTGGGATTAGGGGCGCGGATGGCTACACCTTC. It is translated as CASSLAGIRGADGYTF.

This clone was recorded only once. The chain employs TRBV5-1 and TRBJ1-2; 7 bases align to TRBD1. Germline V CDR1 and CDR2: SGHRS, YFSETQ. V shed 4 bases, J shed 7 bases, and the junction held 13 bases outside the gene matches. CDR3 length: 15 amino acids. The DNA for the CDR3 is TGCGCCAGCAGCGAACGGACAGGCCTCGGTGGTGGCTACACCTTC. It yields the protein CASSERTGLGGGYTF. Full variable domain (rest looked up from reference TRBV5-1 and TRBJ1-2): KAGVTQTPRYLIKTRGQQVTLSCSPISGHRSVSWYQQTPGQGLQFLFEYFSETQRNKGNFPGRFSGRQFSNSRSEMNVSTLELGDSALYLCASSERTGLGGGYTFGSGTRLTVV.

The chain couples TRBV5-3 to TRBJ1-2; D unresolved. TRBV5-3 is sorted into the ORF group, with uncertain function. V shed 0 bases and J shed 4 bases, with 7 bases lying between them. This CDR3 contains 13 residues. The CDR3 region is CARSLGVPYGYTF. The CDR3 nucleotides are TGTGCCAGAAGCTTGGGGGTGCCCTATGGCTACACCTTC.

V gene TRBV5-5 combines with J gene TRBJ2-1, with TRBD2 identical over 12 bases. Germline loops: CDR1 SGHKS, CDR2 YYEKEE (reference sequence). The ends lost 4 bases at V and 6 bases at J; junction bases unmatched: 5. This CDR3 is 15 amino acids long. Here the CDR3 reads CASSNLAGGPNEQFF. The CDR3 DNA reads TGTGCCAGCAGCAACCTAGCGGGGGGGCCCAATGAGCAGTTCTTC.

The gene calls are TRBV19 and TRBJ1-4; a weak D match, TRBD1 (5 bases). Germline lookup yields CDR1 LNHDA and CDR2 SQIVND (reference sequence). The V gene lost 3 bases and the J gene lost 8 bases, with 10 bases spanning the gap. This CDR3 comprises 13 residues. The CDR3 protein is CASSITGTEKLFF. In nucleotides, the CDR3 is TGTGCCAGTAGTATTACTGGGACCGAAAAACTGTTTTTT.

The V gene is TRBV4-1, the J gene TRBJ2-5; 10 positions match TRBD2. From germline, CDR1 is MGHRA and CDR2 YSYEKL. V shed 0 bases, J shed 4 bases, and the junction held 8 bases outside the gene matches. There are 17 residues in the CDR3. CDR3 sequence: CASSQDMVRTSGETQYF. DNA of the CDR3: TGCGCCAGCAGCCAAGATATGGTCCGGACTAGCGGAGAGACCCAGTACTTC.

The chain has TRBV28 and TRBJ1-3; D possibly corresponds to TRBD1 (5 bases). The V and J ends lost 3 bases and 4 bases respectively, with 28 bases between them. The CDR3 has 20 residues. Germline CDR1 MDHEN, CDR2 SYDVKM. CDR3 nucleotides: TGTGCCAGCAGTTTCCCTAGGGGTAACTTCCTCTCTGAGGCGGGAAACACCATATATTTT. Its translation: CASSFPRGNFLSEAGNTIYF.